These T cell receptor beta chains were read from a single sample in a study of Siglec-9 on CD8 T cells in melanoma. TCRdb keeps only in-frame clones here, not all; method: immunoSEQ multiplex PCR. Of roughly 30,000 clones in the sample, 80% were seen once. The sample comprised Siglec-9- CD8+ T cells sorted from blood. Receptors originate from a human donor in good health. Each CDR3 is given with its conserved first and last residue. D genes are given only for firm matches. Not every row has a clone size; where given, it reads once, few, many or a size class.

V	D	J	size	CDR3	DNA
TRBV9	TRBD1	TRBJ2-7	.	CASSGGQASYEQYF	TGTGCCAGCAGCGGAGGACAGGCCTCCTACGAGCAGTACTTC
TRBV6-1	.	TRBJ1-2	.	CASSERYAGTPQNGGYTF	TGTGCCAGCAGTGAAAGGTATGCCGGGACACCGCAAAACGGGGGCTACACCTTC
TRBV7-3	.	TRBJ2-3	.	CASSAISEDDTQYF	TGTGCCAGCAGCGCCATAAGCGAAGATGATACGCAGTATTTT
TRBV13	TRBD1	TRBJ1-4	once	CASSSDREIPPTNEKLFF	TGTGCCAGCAGCTCGGACAGGGAAATTCCCCCAACTAATGAAAAACTGTTTTTT
TRBV6-5	.	TRBJ1-2	.	CASSYSRAQNYGYTF	TGTGCCAGCAGTTACTCGAGGGCCCAGAACTATGGCTACACCTTC
TRBV5-4	TRBD1	TRBJ1-1	.	CASSPRGETEAFF	TGTGCCAGCAGCCCCAGGGGGGAAACTGAAGCTTTCTTT
TRBV28	.	TRBJ2-7	.	CASSRGGNEQYF	TGTGCCAGCAGCCGTGGGGGGAACGAGCAGTACTTC
TRBV27	.	TRBJ2-2	few	CASSLVGPGELFF	TGTGCCAGCAGTTTAGTAGGTCCCGGGGAGCTGTTTTTT
TRBV5-1	.	TRBJ2-7	few	CASTPDSSYEQYF	TGCGCCAGCACCCCAGACAGCTCCTACGAGCAGTACTTC
TRBV5-4	TRBD1	TRBJ1-1	.	CASSLRQGVLMNTEAFF	TGTGCCAGCAGCCTGCGACAGGGGGTCCTTATGAACACTGAAGCTTTCTTT
TRBV7-6	.	TRBJ2-3	.	CASSDDREDTDTQYF	TGTGCCAGCAGTGACGACAGGGAGGACACAGATACGCAGTATTTT
TRBV27	.	TRBJ1-1	.	CASPRDPGNKGSAEAFF	TGTGCCAGCCCTAGAGACCCCGGGAACAAAGGCAGCGCTGAAGCTTTCTTT
TRBV30	.	TRBJ2-1	.	CAWSPQPGNEQFF	TGTGCCTGGAGTCCCCAACCAGGGAATGAGCAGTTCTTC
TRBV4-2	.	TRBJ1-1	few	CASSQVEGSYTEAFF	TGTGCCAGCAGCCAAGTCGAGGGGAGCTACACTGAAGCTTTCTTT
TRBV27	TRBD1	TRBJ1-2	.	CASSVGQGVFGYTF	TGTGCCAGCAGCGTAGGACAGGGGGTTTTTGGCTACACCTTC
TRBV11-2	TRBD2	TRBJ2-3	.	CASSKGLAGVGDTQYF	TGTGCCAGCAGCAAGGGACTAGCGGGAGTGGGAGATACGCAGTATTTT
TRBV7-9	.	TRBJ2-3	few	CASSKSGGLARSTDTQYF	TGTGCCAGCAGCAAATCAGGGGGTCTAGCGCGGAGCACAGATACGCAGTATTTT
TRBV19	.	TRBJ1-1	.	CASTWGSAEAFF	TGTGCCAGTACTTGGGGTAGCGCTGAAGCTTTCTTT
TRBV28	.	TRBJ2-3	.	CASSPGGTQYF	TGTGCCAGCAGCCCAGGAGGTACGCAGTATTTT
TRBV4-1	.	TRBJ1-1	few	CASSQVRAPMNTEAFF	TGCGCCAGCAGCCAGGTGCGGGCACCAATGAACACTGAAGCTTTCTTT
TRBV4-1	.	TRBJ1-6	.	CASSLDRNNSPLHF	TGCGCCAGCAGCCTGGACAGAAATAATTCACCCCTCCACTTT
TRBV12-5	.	TRBJ1-2	.	CASGWGGRGSLYYGYTF	TGTGCTAGTGGTTGGGGGGGACGGGGATCCCTGTACTATGGCTACACCTTC
TRBV7-9	.	TRBJ2-5	once	CASSLRRSGGETQYF	TGTGCCAGCAGCTTAAGACGGAGCGGTGGAGAGACCCAGTACTTC
TRBV5-1	TRBD1	TRBJ1-1	few	CASRTQGARDVTEAFF	TGCGCCAGCCGAACACAGGGGGCGCGGGACGTCACTGAAGCTTTCTTT
TRBV2	TRBD1	TRBJ1-2	.	CANQGGPNYGYTF	TGTGCCAACCAGGGGGGCCCGAACTATGGCTACACCTTC
TRBV9	.	TRBJ2-2	.	CASSARWGQGITGELFF	TGTGCCAGCAGCGCGAGGTGGGGACAAGGGATCACCGGGGAGCTGTTTTTT
TRBV5-5	.	TRBJ1-5	once	CASSPDGFSNQPQHF	TGTGCCAGCAGCCCCGACGGATTTAGCAATCAGCCCCAGCATTTT
TRBV7-2	TRBD1	TRBJ2-3	.	CASSVGQGPFRDTQYF	TGTGCCAGCAGCGTCGGACAGGGGCCCTTTAGAGATACGCAGTATTTT
TRBV4-1	TRBD2	TRBJ2-1	.	CASSHPGTSGNEQFF	TGCGCCAGCAGCCATCCCGGGACTAGCGGGAATGAGCAGTTCTTC
TRBV6-5	.	TRBJ1-2	.	CASSELGGGWGYTF	TGTGCCAGCAGTGAACTGGGCGGGGGCTGGGGCTACACCTTC
TRBV7-9	TRBD1	TRBJ1-5	.	CASSSGQGDQPQHF	TGTGCCAGCAGTTCGGGACAGGGGGATCAGCCCCAGCATTTT
TRBV4-2	.	TRBJ2-4	.	CASSEPGQKLAKNIQYF	TGTGCCAGCAGCGAACCAGGACAGAAACTAGCCAAAAACATTCAGTACTTC
TRBV6-9	.	TRBJ1-1	.	CASSSTRDTEAFF	TGTGCCAGCAGTTCGACCCGGGACACTGAAGCTTTCTTT
TRBV29-1	.	TRBJ2-3	once	CSVDGTRYQTTHPDTQYF	TGCAGCGTTGACGGGACCAGATATCAAACCACGCACCCAGATACGCAGTATTTT
TRBV5-1	.	TRBJ2-7	.	CASSLVSGDEQYF	TGCGCCAGCAGCTTGGTGTCGGGAGATGAGCAGTACTTC
TRBV27	TRBD2	TRBJ2-3	.	CASSLYPPRLAGGLMRPTDTQYF	TGTGCCAGCAGTTTATACCCCCCCAGACTAGCGGGAGGGCTCATGAGGCCCACAGATACGCAGTATTTT
TRBV30	.	TRBJ2-7	.	CAWRAPGVQPYEQYF	TGTGCCTGGAGAGCCCCAGGAGTACAGCCCTACGAGCAGTACTTC
TRBV28	.	TRBJ1-6	.	CASSTLLTRALHF	TGTGCCAGCAGTACGCTCCTAACTAGGGCCCTCCACTTT
TRBV7-3	TRBD1	TRBJ2-2	once	CASSLNPGGTGELFF	TGTGCCAGCAGCTTAAATCCAGGGGGTACCGGGGAGCTGTTTTTT
TRBV5-1	.	TRBJ1-1	.	CASSGSNTEAFF	TGCGCCAGCAGCGGCAGCAACACTGAAGCTTTCTTT
TRBV5-1	.	TRBJ2-1	once	CASSITGNEQFF	TGCGCCAGCAGCATAACAGGGAACGAGCAGTTCTTC
TRBV19	TRBD1	TRBJ1-2	.	CASQPGQTNYGYTF	TGTGCCTCTCAACCGGGACAGACTAACTATGGCTACACCTTC
TRBV7-6	.	TRBJ1-3	.	CASSFGTPGTSGNTIYF	TGTGCCAGCAGCTTCGGGACGCCGGGAACTTCTGGAAACACCATATATTTT
TRBV5-1	.	TRBJ1-5	.	CASSLVGDGNQPQHF	TGCGCCAGCAGCTTGGTCGGGGATGGCAATCAGCCCCAGCATTTT